The clone carrying this TCR beta chain was counted ten times or more. For the second PCR, which ran for about 6 to 11 cycles, a sample-barcoded 5' primer and a J-beta primer mix were used. Via MiXCR, TCRdb re-called the 5' RACE reads, giving one row per CDR3 protein. The repertoire includes around 850,000 distinct CDR3 sequences, about 36% of them detected once, and over 10% sits in the top ten. These data belong to a study of blood T cells in healthy people across ages. This CDR3 is built from 16 residues. The V end was cut by 1 base, the J end by 5 bases, with 16 bases between. Germline V gene data show CDR1 as SGHKS and CDR2 as YYEKEE (reference sequence).

The chain couples TRBV5-5 to TRBJ1-5; D is undetermined. The origin of this receptor is a young man in good health. The specimen was blood. The CDR3 DNA sequence: TGTGCCAGCAGCTTGTACGACGGCCAGGCTTATCAGCCCCAGCATTTT. As protein: CASSLYDGQAYQPQHF.